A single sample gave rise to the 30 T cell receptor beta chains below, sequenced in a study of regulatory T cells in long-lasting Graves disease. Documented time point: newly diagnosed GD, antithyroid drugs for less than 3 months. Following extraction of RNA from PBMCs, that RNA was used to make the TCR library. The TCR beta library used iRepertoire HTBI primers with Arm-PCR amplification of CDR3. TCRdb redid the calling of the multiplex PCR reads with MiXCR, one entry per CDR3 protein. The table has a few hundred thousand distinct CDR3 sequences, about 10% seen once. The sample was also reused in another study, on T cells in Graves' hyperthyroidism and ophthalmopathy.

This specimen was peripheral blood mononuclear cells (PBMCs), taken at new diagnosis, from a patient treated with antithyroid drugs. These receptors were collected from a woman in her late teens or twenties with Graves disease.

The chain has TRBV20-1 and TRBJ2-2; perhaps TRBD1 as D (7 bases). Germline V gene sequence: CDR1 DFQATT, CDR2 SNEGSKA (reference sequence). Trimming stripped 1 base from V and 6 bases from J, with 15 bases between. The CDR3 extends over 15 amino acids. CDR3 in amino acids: CSARVRGRRAGELFF. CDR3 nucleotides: TGCAGTGCTAGAGTTAGGGGGCGGAGGGCCGGGGAGCTGTTTTTT.

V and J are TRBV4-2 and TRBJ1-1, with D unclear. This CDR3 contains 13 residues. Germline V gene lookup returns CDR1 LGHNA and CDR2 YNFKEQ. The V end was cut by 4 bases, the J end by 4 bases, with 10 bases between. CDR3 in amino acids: CASSPYSGTEAFF. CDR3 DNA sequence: TGTGCCAGCAGCCCCTACAGTGGCACTGAAGCTTTCTTT.

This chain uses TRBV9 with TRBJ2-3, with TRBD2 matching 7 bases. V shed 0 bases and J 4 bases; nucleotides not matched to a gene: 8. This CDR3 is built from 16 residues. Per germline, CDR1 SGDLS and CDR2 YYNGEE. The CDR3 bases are TGTGCCAGCAGCGTAGGGTGGGGGGGGAAAGCAGATACGCAGTATTTT. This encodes CASSVGWGGKADTQYF.

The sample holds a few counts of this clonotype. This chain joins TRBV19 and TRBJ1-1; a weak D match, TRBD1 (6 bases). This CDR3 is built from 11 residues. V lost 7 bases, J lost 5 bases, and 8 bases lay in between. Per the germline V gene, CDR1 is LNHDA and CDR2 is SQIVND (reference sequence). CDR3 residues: CASTTGTEAFF. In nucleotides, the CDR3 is TGTGCCAGTACTACAGGGACTGAAGCTTTCTTT.

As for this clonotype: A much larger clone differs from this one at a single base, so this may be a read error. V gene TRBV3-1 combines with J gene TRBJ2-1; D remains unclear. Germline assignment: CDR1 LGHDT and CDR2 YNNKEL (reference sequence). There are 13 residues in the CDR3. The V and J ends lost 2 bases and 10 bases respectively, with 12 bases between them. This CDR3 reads CASSQPPFAEQFF. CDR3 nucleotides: TGTGCCAGCAGCCAACCCCCATTTGCGGAGCAGTTCTTC.

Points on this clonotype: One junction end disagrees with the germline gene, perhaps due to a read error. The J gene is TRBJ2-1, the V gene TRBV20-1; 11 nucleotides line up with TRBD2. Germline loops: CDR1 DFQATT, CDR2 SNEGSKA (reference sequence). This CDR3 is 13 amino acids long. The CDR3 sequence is CSASEVAGGRSLF. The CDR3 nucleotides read TGCAGTGCTAGCGAGGTAGCGGGGGGGCGTTCCCTCTTC.

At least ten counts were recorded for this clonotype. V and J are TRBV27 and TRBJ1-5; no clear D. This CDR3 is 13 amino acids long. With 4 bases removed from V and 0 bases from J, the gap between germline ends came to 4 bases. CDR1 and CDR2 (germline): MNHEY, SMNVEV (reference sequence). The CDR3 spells CASSSLSNQPQHF. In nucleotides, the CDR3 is TGTGCCAGCAGTTCACTTAGCAATCAGCCCCAGCATTTT.

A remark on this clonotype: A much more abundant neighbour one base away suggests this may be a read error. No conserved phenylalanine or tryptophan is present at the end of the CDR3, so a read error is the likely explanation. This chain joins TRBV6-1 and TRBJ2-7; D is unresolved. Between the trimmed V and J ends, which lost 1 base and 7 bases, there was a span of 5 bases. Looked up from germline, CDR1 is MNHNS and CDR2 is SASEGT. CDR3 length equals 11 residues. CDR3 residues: CASSEDAEQYA. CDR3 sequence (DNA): TGTGCCAGCAGTGAAGATGCGGAGCAGTACGCC.

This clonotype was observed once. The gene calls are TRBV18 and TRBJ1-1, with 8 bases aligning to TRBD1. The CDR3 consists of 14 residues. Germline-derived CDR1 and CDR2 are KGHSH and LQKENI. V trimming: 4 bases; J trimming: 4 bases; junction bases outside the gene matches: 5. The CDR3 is CASSQDRGTTEAFF. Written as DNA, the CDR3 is TGTGCCAGCTCACAAGACAGGGGAACCACTGAAGCTTTCTTT. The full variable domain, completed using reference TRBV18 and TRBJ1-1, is NAGVMQNPRHLVRRRGQEARLRCSPMKGHSHVYWYRQLPEEGLKFMVYLQKENIIDESGMPKERFSAEFPKEGPSILRIQQVVRGDSAAYFCASSQDRGTTEAFFGQGTRLTVV.

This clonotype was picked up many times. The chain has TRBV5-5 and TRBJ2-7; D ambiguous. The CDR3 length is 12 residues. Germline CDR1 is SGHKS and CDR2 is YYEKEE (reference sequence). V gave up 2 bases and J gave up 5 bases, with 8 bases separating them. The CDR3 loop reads CASSFVGNEQYF. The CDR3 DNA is TGTGCCAGCAGCTTTGTAGGGAACGAGCAGTACTTC.

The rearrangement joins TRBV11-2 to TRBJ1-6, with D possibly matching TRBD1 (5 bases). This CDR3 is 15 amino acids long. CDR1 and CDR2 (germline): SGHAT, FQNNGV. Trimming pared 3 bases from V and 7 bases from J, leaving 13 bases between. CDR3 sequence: CASSLGPDGNSPLHF. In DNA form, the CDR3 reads TGTGCCAGCAGCTTGGGGCCAGATGGGAATTCACCCCTCCACTTT. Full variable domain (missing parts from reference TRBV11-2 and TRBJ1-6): EAGVAQSPRYKIIEKRQSVAFWCNPISGHATLYWYQQILGQGPKLLIQFQNNGVVDDSQLPKDRFSAERLKGVDSTLKIQPAKLEDSAVYLCASSLGPDGNSPLHFGNGTRLTVT.

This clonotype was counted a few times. The CDR3 sequence: CASSIGNTGLPDNEQFF. Written as DNA, the CDR3 is TGTGCCAGTAGTATAGGGAATACCGGGCTACCCGACAATGAGCAGTTCTTC. This chain links TRBV19 with TRBJ2-1; D gene unclear. Germline loops: CDR1 LNHDA, CDR2 SQIVND (reference sequence). V dropped 1 base and J dropped 5 bases, with 18 bases sitting between them. The CDR3 has 17 amino acids.

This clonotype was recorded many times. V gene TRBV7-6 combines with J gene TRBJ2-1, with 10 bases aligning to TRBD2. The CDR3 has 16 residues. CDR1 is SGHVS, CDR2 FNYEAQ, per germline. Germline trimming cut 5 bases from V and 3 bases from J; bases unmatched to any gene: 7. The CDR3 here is CASSPTSGIIYNEQFF. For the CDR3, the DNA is TGTGCCAGCAGCCCTACTAGCGGGATAATCTACAATGAGCAGTTCTTC.

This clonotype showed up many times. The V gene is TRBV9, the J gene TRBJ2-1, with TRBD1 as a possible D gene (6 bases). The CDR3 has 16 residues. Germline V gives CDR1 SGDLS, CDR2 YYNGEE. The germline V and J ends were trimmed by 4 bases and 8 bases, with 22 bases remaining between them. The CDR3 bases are TGTGCCAGCAGCTCAAGCGGTGGGCAGGGGTTATATGAGCAGTTCTTC. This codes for CASSSSGGQGLYEQFF.

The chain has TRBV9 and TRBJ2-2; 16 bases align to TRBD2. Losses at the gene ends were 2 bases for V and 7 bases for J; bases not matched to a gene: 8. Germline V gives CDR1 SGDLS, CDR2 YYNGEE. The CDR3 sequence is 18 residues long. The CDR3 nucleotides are TGTGCCAGCAGCGTTTCGGGACTAGCGGGGGGGCCAAACGGGGAGCTGTTTTTT. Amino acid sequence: CASSVSGLAGGPNGELFF.

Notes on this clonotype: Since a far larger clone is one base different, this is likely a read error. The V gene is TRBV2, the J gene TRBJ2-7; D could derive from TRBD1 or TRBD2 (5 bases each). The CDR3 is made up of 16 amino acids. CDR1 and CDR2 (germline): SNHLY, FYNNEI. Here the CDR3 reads CASSTSGVRGYNEQCF. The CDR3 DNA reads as TGTGCCAGCAGTACCTCCGGGGTAAGGGGTTACAATGAGCAGTGCTTC.

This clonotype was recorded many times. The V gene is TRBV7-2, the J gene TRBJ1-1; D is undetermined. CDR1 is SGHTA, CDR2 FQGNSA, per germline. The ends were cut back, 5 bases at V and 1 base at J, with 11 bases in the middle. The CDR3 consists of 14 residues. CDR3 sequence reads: CASSPRWQNTEAFF. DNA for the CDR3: TGTGCCAGCAGCCCCCGGTGGCAGAACACTGAAGCTTTCTTT.

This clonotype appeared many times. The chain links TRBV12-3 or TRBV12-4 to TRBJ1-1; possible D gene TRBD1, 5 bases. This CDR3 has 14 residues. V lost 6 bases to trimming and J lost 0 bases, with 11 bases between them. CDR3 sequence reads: CASSLTDMNTEAFF. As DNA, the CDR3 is TGTGCCAGCAGCTTGACAGACATGAACACTGAAGCTTTCTTT.

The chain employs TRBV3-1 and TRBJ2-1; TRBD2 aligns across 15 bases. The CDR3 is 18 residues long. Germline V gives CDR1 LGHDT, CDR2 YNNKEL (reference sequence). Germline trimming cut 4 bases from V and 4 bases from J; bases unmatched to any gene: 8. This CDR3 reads CASSRRTSGGGSYNEQFF. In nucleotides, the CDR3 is TGTGCCAGCAGCCGAAGGACTAGCGGGGGGGGAAGTTACAATGAGCAGTTCTTC.

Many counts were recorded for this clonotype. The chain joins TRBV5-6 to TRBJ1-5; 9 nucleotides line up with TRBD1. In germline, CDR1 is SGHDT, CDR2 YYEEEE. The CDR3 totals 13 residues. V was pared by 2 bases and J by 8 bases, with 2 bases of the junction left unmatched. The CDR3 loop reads CASSFRTGEPQHF. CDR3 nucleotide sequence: TGTGCCAGCAGCTTCCGGACAGGGGAGCCCCAGCATTTT.

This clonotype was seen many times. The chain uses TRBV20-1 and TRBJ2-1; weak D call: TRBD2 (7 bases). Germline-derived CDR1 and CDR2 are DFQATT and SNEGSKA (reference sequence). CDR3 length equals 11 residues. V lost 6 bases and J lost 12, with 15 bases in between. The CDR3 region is CSAMGGPGQFF. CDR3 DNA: TGCAGTGCCATGGGGGGGCCTGGGCAGTTCTTC.

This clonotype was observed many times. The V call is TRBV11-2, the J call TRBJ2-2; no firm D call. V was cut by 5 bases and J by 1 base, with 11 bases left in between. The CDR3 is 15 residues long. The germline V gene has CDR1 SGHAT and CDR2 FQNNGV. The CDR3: CASSVRALNTGELFF. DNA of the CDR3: TGTGCCAGCAGCGTCCGTGCCCTGAACACCGGGGAGCTGTTTTTT.

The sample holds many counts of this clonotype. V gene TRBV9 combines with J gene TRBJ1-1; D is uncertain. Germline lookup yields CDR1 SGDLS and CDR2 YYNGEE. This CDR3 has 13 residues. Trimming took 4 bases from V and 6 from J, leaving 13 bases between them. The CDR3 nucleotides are TGTGCCAGCAGCCTCTTGCCAAGGGCTGAAGCTTTCTTT. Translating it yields CASSLLPRAEAFF. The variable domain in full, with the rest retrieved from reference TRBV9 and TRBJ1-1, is DSGVTQTPKHLITATGQRVTLRCSPRSGDLSVYWYQQSLDQGLQFLIQYYNGEERAKGNILERFSAQQFPDLHSELNLSSLELGDSALYFCASSLLPRAEAFFGQGTRLTVV.

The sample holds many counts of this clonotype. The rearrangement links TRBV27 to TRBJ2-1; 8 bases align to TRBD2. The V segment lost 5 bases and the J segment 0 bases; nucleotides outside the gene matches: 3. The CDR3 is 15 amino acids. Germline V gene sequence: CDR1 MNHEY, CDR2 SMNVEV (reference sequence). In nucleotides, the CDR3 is TGTGCCAGCAGTCAACTAGCGGTCTCCTACAATGAGCAGTTCTTC. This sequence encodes CASSQLAVSYNEQFF.

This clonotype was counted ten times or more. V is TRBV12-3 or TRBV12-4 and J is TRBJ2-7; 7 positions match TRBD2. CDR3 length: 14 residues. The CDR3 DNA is TGTGCCAGCAGCTTAGCGGGTAGCTATTACGAGCAGTACGTC. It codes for CASSLAGSYYEQYV.

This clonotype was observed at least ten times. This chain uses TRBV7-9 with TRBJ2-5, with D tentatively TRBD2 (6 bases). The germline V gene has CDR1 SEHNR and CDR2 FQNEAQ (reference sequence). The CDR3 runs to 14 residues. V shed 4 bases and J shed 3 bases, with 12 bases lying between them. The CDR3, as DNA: TGTGCCAGCAGCTACCCTAGCGTGAAAGAGACCCAGTACTTC. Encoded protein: CASSYPSVKETQYF.

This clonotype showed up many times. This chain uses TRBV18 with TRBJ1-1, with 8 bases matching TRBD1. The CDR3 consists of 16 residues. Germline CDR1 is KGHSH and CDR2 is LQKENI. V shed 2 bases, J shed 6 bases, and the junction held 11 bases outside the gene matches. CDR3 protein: CASSPSFGQGLPEAFF. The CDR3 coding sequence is TGTGCCAGCTCACCAAGTTTCGGACAGGGTTTACCTGAAGCTTTCTTT.

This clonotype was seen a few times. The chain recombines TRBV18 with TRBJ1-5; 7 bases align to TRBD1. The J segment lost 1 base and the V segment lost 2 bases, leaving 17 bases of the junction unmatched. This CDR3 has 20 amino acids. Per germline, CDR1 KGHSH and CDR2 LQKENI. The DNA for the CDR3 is TGTGCCAGCTCACCAGCAGGGGGTAGATATGTCCTGCGAAGCAATCAGCCCCAGCATTTT. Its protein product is CASSPAGGRYVLRSNQPQHF.

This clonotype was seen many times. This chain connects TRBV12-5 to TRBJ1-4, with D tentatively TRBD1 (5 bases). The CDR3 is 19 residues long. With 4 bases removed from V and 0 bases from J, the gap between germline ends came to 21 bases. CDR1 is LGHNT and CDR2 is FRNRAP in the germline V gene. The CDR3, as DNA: TGTGCTAGTGGTTCAGGGTTCTCAATATTCGGCGCAACTAATGAAAAACTGTTTTTT. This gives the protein CASGSGFSIFGATNEKLFF.

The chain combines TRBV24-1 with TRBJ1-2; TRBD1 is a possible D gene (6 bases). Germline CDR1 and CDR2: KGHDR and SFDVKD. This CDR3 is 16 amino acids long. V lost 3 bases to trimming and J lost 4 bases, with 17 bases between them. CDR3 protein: CATSDATGGEGYGYTF. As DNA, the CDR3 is TGTGCCACCAGTGATGCGACAGGAGGGGAGGGCTATGGCTACACCTTC.